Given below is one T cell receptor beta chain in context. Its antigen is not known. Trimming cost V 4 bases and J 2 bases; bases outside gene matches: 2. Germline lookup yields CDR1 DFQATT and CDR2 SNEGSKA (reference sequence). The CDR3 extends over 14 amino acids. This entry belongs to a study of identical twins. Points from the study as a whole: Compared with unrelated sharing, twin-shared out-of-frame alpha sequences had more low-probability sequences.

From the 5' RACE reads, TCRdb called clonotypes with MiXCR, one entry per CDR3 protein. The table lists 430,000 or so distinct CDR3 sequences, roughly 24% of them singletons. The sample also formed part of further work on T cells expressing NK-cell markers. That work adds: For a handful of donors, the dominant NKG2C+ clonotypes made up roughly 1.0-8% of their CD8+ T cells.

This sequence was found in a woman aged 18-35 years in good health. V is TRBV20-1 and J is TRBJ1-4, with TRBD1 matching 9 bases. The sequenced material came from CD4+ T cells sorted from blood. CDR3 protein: CSAKDRGTNEKLFF. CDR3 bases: TGCAGTGCTAAGGACAGGGGTACTAATGAAAAACTGTTTTTT.